The entry that follows covers one T cell receptor beta chain sequence. As yet, its antigen is unknown. The data were produced by immunoSEQ multiplex PCR, yet TCRdb's version contains in-frame clones alone and is incomplete. The table records fewer than 9,500 clones, 75% to 90% of them present only once. The data stem from a study of immune evolution from preneoplasia to lung adenocarcinoma. The CDR3 sequence is 13 residues long. The V gene lost 1 base and the J gene lost 6 bases, with 8 bases spanning the gap. Germline CDR1 reads LNHNV; CDR2 reads YYDKDF (reference sequence). General study points: Clonality was highest in normal lung, lower in later-stage lesions apparently.

Sequenced material: FFPE minimally invasive lung adenocarcinoma tissue. The sequence came from an older donor with lung adenocarcinoma. The chain is built from TRBV15 and TRBJ2-3; D is undetermined. Here the CDR3 reads CATSRGPADTQYF. The CDR3 DNA follows: TGTGCCACCAGCAGAGGCCCGGCTGATACGCAGTATTTT.